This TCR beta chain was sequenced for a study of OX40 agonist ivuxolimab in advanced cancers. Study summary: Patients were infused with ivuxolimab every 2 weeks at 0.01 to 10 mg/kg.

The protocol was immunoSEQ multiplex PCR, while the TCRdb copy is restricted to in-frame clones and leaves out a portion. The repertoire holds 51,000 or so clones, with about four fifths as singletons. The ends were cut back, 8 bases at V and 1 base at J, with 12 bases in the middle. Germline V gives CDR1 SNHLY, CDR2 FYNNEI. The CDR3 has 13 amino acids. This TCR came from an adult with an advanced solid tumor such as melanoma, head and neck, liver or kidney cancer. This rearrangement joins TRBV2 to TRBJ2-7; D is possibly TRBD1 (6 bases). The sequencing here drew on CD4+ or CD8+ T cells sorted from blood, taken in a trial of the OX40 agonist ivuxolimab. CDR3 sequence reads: CASGRQESYEQYF. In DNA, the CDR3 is TGTGCCAGCGGAAGACAGGAGTCCTACGAGCAGTACTTC. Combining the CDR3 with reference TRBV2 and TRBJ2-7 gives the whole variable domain EPEVTQTPSHQVTQMGQEVILRCVPISNHLYFYWYRQILGQKVEFLVSFYNNEISEKSEIFDDQFSVERPDGSNFTLKIRSTKLEDSAMYFCASGRQESYEQYFGPGTRLTVT.